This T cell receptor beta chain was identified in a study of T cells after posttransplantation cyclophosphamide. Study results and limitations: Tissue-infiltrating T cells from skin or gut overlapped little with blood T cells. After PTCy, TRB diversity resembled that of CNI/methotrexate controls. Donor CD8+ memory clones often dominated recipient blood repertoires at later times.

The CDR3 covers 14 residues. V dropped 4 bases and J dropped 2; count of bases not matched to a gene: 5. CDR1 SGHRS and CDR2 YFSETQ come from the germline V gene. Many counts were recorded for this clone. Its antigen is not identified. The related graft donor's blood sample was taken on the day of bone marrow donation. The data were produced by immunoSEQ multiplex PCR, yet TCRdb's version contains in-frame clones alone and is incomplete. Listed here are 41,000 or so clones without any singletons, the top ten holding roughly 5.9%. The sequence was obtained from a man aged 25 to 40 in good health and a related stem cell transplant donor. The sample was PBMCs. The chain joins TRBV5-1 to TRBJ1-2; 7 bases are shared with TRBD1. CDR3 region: CASSTSQGNYGYTF. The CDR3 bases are TGCGCCAGCAGCACTTCACAGGGGAACTATGGCTACACCTTC.